The 2 T cell receptor beta chains presented below share a single source sample, sequenced in a study of early T cells in non-severe SARS-CoV-2 infection. MiXCR was run by TCRdb on the 5' RACE reads, yielding one entry per CDR3 protein. The sample lists 81,000 or so distinct CDR3 sequences; over 9.5% were seen once. Sequenced sample: whole blood. The receptors derive from an adult who was a healthcare worker with PCR-confirmed SARS-CoV-2 infection or an uninfected control (not recorded which).

The sample holds many counts of this clonotype. The chain combines TRBV7-9 with TRBJ2-7; D possibly corresponds to TRBD2 (6 bases). The V end was cut by 5 bases, the J end by 2 bases, with 22 bases between. The CDR3 extends over 17 amino acids. CDR1 SEHNR and CDR2 FQNEAQ come from the germline V gene (reference sequence). CDR3 loop: CASSPDYTGLRTYEQYF. CDR3 DNA sequence: TGTGCCAGCAGCCCGGACTACACAGGATTAAGAACCTACGAGCAGTACTTC.

The chain uses TRBV29-1 and TRBJ2-3, with TRBD2 matching over 7 bases. The CDR3 runs to 12 residues. The germline V gene encodes CDR1 SQVTM and CDR2 ANQGSEA. V lost 7 bases to trimming and J lost 7 bases; unmatched junction nucleotides: 8. CDR3 in DNA: TGCAGCGCTGAGCGGGACTCTTATACGCAGTATTTT. It yields the protein CSAERDSYTQYF.